This TCR beta chain emerged from a study of blood T cell repertoires in COVID-19. On the study more broadly: Donors in the United States, Italy and Spain gave samples during acute or convalescent COVID-19.

Losses at the gene ends were 3 bases for V and 4 bases for J; bases not matched to a gene: 9. Germline CDR1 reads SGHKS; CDR2 reads YYEKEE (reference sequence). The CDR3 has 17 residues. Assay used: immunoSEQ multiplex PCR; TCRdb lists only in-frame clones, some missing. This table has roughly 53,000 clones, about four fifths appearing once. This clonotype was sampled from a man between 65 and 80 years old with active COVID-19. The J gene is TRBJ2-7, the V gene TRBV5-5; the match to TRBD2 covers 14 bases. The sample consisted of peripheral blood. The CDR3 nucleotides read TGTGCCAGCAGCTCCGGGACTAGCGGGAGAATTTTGTACGAGCAGTACTTC. It is translated as CASSSGTSGRILYEQYF.